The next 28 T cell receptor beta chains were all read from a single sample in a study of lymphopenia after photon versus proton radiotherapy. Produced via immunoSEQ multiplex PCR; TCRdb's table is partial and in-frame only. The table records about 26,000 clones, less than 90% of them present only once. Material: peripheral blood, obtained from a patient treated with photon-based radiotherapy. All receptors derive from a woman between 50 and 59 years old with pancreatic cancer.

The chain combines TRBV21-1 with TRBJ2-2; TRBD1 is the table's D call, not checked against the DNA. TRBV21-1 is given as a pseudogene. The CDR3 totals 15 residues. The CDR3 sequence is CASNLGAPRTGELFF. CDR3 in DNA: TGTGCCAGCAATCTTGGGGCACCCCGCACCGGGGAGCTGTTTTTT.

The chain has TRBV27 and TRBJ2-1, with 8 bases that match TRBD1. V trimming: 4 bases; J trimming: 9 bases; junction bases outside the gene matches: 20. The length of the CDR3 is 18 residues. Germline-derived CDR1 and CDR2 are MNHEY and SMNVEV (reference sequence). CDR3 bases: TGTGCCAGCAGTTATCGCGGTGAAGGGCAGGGGGCGAAGTTTGAGCAGTTCTTC. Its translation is CASSYRGEGQGAKFEQFF.

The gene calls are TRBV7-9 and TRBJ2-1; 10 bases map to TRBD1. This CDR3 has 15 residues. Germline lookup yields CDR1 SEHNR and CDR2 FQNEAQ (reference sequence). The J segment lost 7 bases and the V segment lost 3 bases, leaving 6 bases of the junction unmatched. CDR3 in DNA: TGTGCCAGCAGCTTTCCGGGACAGGGGATAAATGAGCAGTTCTTC. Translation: CASSFPGQGINEQFF.

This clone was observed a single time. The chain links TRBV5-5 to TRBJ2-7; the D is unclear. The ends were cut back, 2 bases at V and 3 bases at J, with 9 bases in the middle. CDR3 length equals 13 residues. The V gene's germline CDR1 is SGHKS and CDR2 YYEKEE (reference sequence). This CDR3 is CASSFSEYYEQYF. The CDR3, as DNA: TGTGCCAGCAGCTTTTCAGAGTACTACGAGCAGTACTTC.

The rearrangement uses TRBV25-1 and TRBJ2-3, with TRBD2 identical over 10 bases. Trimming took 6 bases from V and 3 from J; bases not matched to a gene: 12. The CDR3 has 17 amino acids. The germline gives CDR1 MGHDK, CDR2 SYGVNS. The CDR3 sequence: CASSGQREGLKTDTQYF. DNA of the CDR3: TGTGCCAGCAGCGGGCAGCGGGAGGGATTGAAGACAGATACGCAGTATTTT.

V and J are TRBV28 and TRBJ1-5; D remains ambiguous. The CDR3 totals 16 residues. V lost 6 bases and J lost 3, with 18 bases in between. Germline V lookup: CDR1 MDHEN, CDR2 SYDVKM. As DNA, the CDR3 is TGTGCCAGCAGCCACCGGGATTGGGTTGACAATCAGCCCCAGCATTTT. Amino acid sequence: CASSHRDWVDNQPQHF.

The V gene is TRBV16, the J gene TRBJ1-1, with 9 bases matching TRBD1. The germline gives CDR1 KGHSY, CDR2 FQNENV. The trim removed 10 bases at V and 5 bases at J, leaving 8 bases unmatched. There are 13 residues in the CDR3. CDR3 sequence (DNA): TGTGCCATCACGACAGGGGGGAAAACTGAAGCTTTCTTT. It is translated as CAITTGGKTEAFF.

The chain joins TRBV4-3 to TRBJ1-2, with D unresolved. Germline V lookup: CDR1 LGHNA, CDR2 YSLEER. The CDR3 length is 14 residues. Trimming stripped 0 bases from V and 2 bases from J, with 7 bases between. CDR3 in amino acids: CASSQDSANYGYTF. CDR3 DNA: TGCGCCAGCAGCCAAGATTCGGCAAACTATGGCTACACCTTC.

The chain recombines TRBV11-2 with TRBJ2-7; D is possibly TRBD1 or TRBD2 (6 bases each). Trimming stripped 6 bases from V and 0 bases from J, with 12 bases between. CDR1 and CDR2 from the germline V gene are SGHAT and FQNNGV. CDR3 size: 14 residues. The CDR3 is CASRSRDISYEQYF. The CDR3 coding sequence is TGTGCCAGCAGGTCGCGGGACATCTCCTACGAGCAGTACTTC.

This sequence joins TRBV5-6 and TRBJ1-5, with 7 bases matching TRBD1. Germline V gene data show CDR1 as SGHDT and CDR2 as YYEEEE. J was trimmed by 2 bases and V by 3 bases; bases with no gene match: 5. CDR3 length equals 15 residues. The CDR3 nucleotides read TGTGCCAGCAGCTCGACAGGGTTCGGCAATCAGCCCCAGCATTTT. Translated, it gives CASSSTGFGNQPQHF.

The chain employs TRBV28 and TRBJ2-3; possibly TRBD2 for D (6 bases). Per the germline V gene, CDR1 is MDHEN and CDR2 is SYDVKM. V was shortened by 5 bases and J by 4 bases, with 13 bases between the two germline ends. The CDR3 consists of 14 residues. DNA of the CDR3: TGTGCCAGCAGTCTGCCCCCGGGAGCAGATACGCAGTATTTT. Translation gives CASSLPPGADTQYF.

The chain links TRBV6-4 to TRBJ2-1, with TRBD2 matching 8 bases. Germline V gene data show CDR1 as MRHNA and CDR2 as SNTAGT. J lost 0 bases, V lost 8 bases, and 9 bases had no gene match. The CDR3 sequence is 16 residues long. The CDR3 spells CASQQSGSGSYNEQFF. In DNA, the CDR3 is TGTGCCAGCCAGCAGAGCGGGAGCGGCTCCTACAATGAGCAGTTCTTC.

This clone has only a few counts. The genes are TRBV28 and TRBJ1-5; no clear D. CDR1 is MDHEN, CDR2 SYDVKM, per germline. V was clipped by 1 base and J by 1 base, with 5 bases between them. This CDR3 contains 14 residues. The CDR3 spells CASSLSTSNQPQHF. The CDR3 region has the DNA TGTGCCAGCAGTTTATCTACCAGCAATCAGCCCCAGCATTTT.

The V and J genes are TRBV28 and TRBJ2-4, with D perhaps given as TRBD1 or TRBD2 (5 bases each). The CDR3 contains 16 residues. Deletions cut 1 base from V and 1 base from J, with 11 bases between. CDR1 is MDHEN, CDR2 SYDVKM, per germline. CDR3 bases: TGTGCCAGCAGTTTATACGGGACCTCCGCCAAAAACATTCAGTACTTC. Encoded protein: CASSLYGTSAKNIQYF.

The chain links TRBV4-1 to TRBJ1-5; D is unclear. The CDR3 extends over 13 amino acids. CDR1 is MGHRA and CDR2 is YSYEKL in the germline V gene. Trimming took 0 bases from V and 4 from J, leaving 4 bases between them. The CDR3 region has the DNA TGCGCCAGCAGCCAAGATCAAAATCAGCCCCAGCATTTT. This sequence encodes CASSQDQNQPQHF.

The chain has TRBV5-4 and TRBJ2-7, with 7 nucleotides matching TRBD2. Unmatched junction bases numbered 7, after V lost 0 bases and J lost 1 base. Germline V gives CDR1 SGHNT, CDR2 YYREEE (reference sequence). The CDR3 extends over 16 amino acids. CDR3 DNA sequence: TGTGCCAGCAGCTTGGCCGCGGCTAGCGGTTCCTACGAGCAGTACTTC. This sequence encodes CASSLAAASGSYEQYF.

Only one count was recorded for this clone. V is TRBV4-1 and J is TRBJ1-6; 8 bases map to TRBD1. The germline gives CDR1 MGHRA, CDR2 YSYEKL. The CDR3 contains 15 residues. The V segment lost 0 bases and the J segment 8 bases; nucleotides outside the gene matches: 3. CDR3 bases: TGCGCCAGCAGCCAAGAAGCGACAGGGGATTCACCCCTCCACTTT. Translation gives CASSQEATGDSPLHF.

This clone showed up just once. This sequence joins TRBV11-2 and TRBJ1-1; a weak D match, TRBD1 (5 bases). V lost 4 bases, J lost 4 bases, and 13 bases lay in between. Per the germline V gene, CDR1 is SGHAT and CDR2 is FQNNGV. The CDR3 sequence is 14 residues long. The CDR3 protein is CASSSLRVATEAFF. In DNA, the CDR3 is TGTGCCAGCAGCTCGCTCAGGGTAGCCACTGAAGCTTTCTTT.

The CDR3 bases are TGCGCCAGCAGCTTGGGGGGGACTCGAGATGAGCAGTTCTTC. Encoded protein: CASSLGGTRDEQFF. V and J are TRBV5-1 and TRBJ2-1; possible D gene TRBD2, 6 bases. Trimming took 0 bases from V and 8 from J, leaving 12 bases between them. CDR1 is SGHRS and CDR2 is YFSETQ in the germline V gene. The CDR3 totals 14 residues. Drawing the rest from reference TRBV5-1 and TRBJ2-1, the complete variable domain is KAGVTQTPRYLIKTRGQQVTLSCSPISGHRSVSWYQQTPGQGLQFLFEYFSETQRNKGNFPGRFSGRQFSNSRSEMNVSTLELGDSALYLCASSLGGTRDEQFFGPGTRLTVL.

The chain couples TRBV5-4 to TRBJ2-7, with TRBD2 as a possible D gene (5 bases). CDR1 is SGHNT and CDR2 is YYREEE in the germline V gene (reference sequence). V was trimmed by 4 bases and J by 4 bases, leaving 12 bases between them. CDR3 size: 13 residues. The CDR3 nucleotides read TGTGCCAGCAGCCGGGGTGACTCGTACGAGCAGTACTTC. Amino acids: CASSRGDSYEQYF.

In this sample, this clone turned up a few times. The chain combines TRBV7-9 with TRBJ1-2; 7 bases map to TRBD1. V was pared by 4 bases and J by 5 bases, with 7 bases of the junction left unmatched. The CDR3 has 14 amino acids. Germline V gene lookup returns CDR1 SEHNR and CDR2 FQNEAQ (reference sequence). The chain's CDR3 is CASSSTGTEYGYTF. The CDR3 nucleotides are TGTGCCAGCAGCTCAACCGGGACAGAATATGGCTACACCTTC.

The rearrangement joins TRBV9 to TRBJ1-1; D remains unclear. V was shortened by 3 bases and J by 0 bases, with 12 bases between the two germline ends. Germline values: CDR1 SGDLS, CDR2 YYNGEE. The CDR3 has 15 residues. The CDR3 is CASSAGVLVNTEAFF. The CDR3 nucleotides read TGTGCCAGCAGCGCCGGGGTGCTCGTGAACACTGAAGCTTTCTTT. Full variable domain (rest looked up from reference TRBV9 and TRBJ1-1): DSGVTQTPKHLITATGQRVTLRCSPRSGDLSVYWYQQSLDQGLQFLIQYYNGEERAKGNILERFSAQQFPDLHSELNLSSLELGDSALYFCASSAGVLVNTEAFFGQGTRLTVV.

The CDR3 nucleotides are TGCAGCGCCCACGATAGCGGGAGCGGCGATGAGCAGTTCTTC. This translates into CSAHDSGSGDEQFF. The chain recombines TRBV29-1 with TRBJ2-1; 9 nucleotides line up with TRBD2. The CDR3 extends over 14 amino acids. V gave up 7 bases and J gave up 8 bases; unmatched junction bases: 12. Germline V gives CDR1 SQVTM, CDR2 ANQGSEA.

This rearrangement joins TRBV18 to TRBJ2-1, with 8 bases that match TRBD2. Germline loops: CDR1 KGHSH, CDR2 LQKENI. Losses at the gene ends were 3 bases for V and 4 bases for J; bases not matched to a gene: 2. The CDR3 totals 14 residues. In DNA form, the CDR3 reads TGTGCCAGCTCACCCGGGACTAGATACAATGAGCAGTTCTTC. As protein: CASSPGTRYNEQFF.

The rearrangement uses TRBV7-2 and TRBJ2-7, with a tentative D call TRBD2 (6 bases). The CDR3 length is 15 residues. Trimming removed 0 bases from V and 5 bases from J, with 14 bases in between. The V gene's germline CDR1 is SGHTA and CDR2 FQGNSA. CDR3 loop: CASSLAGSVVDEQYF. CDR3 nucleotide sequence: TGTGCCAGCAGCTTAGCCGGGAGCGTCGTCGACGAGCAGTACTTC.

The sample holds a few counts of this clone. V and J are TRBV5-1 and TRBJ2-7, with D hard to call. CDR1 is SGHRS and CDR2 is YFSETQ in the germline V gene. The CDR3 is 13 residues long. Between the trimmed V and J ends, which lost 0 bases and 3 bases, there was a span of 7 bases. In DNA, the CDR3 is TGCGCCAGCAGCTTGGATCCAGTCTACGAGCAGTACTTC. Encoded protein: CASSLDPVYEQYF. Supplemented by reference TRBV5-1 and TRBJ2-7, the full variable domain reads KAGVTQTPRYLIKTRGQQVTLSCSPISGHRSVSWYQQTPGQGLQFLFEYFSETQRNKGNFPGRFSGRQFSNSRSEMNVSTLELGDSALYLCASSLDPVYEQYFGPGTRLTVT.

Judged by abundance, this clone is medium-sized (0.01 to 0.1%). The CDR3 sequence: CASRGHYGYTF. The CDR3 DNA reads TGTGCCAGCAGGGGGCACTATGGCTACACCTTC. This chain joins TRBV28 and TRBJ1-2, with D perhaps matching TRBD1 (5 bases). V lost 6 bases and J 3 bases, leaving 5 bases between the germline ends. The germline CDR1 and CDR2 sequences are MDHEN and SYDVKM. The CDR3 is made up of 11 amino acids.

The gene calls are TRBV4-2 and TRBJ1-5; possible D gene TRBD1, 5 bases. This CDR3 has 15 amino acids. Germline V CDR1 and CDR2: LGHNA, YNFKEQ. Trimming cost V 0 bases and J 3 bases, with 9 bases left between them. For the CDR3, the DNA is TGTGCCAGCAGCCAAGATCTCGGGGCCAATCAGCCCCAGCATTTT. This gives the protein CASSQDLGANQPQHF.